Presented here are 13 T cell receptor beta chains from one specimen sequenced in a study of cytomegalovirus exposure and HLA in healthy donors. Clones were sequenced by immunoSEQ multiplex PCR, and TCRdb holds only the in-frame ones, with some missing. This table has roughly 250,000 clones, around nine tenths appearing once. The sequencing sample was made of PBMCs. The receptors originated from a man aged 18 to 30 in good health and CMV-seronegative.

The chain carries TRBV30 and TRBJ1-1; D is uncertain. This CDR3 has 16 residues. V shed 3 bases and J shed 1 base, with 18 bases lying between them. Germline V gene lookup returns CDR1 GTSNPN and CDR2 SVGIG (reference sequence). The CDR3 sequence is CAWSHKPGWSNTEAFF. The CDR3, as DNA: TGTGCCTGGAGCCATAAACCGGGGTGGTCGAACACTGAAGCTTTCTTT.

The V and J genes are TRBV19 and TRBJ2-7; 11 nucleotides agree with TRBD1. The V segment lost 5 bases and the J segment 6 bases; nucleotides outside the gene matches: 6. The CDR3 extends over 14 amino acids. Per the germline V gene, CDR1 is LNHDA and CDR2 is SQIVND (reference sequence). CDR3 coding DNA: TGTGCCAGTAGTCCCGGACAGGGGGCGGGCGAGCAGTACTTC. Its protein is CASSPGQGAGEQYF. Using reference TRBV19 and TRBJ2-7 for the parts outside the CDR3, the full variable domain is DGGITQSPKYLFRKEGQNVTLSCEQNLNHDAMYWYRQDPGQGLRLIYYSQIVNDFQKGDIAEGYSVSREKKESFPLTVTSAQKNPTAFYLCASSPGQGAGEQYFGPGTRLTVT.

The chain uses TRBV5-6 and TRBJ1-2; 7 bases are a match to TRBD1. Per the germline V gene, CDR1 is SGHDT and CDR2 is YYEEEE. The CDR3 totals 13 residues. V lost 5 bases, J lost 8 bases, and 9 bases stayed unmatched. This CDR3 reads CASSYRGGGGYTF. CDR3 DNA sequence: TGTGCCAGCAGTTACAGGGGAGGTGGCGGCTACACCTTC.

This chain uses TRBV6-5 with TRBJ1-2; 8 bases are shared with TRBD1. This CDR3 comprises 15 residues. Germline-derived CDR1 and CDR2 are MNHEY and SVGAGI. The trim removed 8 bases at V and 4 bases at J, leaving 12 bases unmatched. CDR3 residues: CASGQGRGLGYGYTF. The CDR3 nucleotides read TGTGCCAGCGGACAGGGAAGAGGTCTAGGCTATGGCTACACCTTC.

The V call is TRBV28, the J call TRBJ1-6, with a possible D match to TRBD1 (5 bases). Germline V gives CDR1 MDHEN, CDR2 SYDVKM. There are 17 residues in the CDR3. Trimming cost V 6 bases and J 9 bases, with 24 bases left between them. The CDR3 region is CASSLALNRFSASPLHF. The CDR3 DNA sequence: TGTGCCAGCAGCTTAGCACTTAACAGGTTTTCGGCTTCACCCCTCCACTTT.

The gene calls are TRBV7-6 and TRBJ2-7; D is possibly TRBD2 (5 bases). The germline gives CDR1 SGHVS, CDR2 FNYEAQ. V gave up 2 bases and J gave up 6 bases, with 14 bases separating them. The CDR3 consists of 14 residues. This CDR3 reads CASSLTLLAGEQYF. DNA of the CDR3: TGTGCCAGCAGCTTAACTCTCCTAGCCGGCGAGCAGTACTTC.

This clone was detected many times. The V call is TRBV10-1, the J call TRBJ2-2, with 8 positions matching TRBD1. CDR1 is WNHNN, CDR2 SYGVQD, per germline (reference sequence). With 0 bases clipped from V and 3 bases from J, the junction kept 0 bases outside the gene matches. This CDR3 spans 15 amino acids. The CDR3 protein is CASSESDRDTGELFF. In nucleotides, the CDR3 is TGCGCCAGCAGTGAGTCGGACAGGGACACCGGGGAGCTGTTTTTT.

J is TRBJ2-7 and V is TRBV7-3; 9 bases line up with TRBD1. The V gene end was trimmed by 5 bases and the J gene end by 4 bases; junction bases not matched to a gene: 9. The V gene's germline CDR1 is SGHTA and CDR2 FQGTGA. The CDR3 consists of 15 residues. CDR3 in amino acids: CASSPATGGIYEQYF. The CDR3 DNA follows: TGTGCCAGCAGCCCGGCGACAGGGGGAATTTACGAGCAGTACTTC.

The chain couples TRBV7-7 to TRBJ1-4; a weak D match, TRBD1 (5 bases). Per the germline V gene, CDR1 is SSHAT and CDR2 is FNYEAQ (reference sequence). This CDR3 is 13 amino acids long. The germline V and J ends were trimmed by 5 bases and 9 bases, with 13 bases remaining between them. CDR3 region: CASSRGWGQKLFF. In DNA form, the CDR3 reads TGTGCCAGCAGCCGGGGGTGGGGTCAAAAACTGTTTTTT.

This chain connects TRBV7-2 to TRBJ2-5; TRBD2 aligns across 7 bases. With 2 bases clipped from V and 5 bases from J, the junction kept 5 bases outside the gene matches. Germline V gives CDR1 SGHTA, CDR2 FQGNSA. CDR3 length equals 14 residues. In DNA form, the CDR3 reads TGTGCCAGCAGCTTACTAGCGGTTTATGAGACCCAGTACTTC. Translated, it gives CASSLLAVYETQYF.

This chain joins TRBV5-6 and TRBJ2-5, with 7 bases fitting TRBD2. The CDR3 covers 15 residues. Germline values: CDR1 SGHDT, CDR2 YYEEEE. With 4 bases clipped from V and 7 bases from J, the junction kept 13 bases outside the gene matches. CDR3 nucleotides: TGTGCCAGCAGCATCCCCGGCGGACTAGAGGGGACCCAGTACTTC. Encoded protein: CASSIPGGLEGTQYF.

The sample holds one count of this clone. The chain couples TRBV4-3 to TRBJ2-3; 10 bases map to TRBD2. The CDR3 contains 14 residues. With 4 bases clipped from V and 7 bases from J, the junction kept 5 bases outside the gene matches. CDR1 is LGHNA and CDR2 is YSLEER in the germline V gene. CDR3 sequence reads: CASSPGLASNTQYF. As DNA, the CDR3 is TGCGCCAGCAGCCCGGGACTAGCGAGCAATACGCAGTATTTT.

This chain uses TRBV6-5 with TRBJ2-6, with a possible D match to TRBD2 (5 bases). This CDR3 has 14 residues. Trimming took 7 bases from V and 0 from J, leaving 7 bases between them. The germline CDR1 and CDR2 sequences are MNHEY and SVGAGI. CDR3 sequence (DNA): TGTGCCAGCACCCGGGACTCTGGGGCCAACGTCCTGACTTTC. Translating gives CASTRDSGANVLTF.